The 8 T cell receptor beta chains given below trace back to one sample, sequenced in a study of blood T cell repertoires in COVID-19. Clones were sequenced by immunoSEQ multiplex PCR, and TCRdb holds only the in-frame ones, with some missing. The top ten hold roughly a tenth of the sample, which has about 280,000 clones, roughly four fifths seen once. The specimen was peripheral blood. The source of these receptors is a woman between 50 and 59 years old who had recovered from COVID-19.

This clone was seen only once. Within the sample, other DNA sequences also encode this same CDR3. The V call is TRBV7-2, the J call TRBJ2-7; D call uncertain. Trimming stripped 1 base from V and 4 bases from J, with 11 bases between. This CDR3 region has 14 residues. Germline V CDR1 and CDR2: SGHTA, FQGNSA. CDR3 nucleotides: TGTGCCAGCAGCTTAGGAGGCACCCGATACGAGCAGTACTTC. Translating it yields CASSLGGTRYEQYF.

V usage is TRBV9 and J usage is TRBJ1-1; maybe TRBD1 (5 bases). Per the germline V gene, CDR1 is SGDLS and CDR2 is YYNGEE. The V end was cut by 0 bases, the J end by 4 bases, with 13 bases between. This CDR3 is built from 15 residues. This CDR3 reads CASSVGGREATEAFF. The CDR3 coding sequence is TGTGCCAGCAGCGTAGGGGGCAGGGAGGCCACTGAAGCTTTCTTT.

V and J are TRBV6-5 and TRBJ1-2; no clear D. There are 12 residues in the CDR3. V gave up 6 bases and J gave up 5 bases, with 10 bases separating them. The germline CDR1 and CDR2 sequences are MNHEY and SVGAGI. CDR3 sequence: CASRNGLYGYTF. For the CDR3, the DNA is TGTGCCAGCAGAAACGGACTTTATGGCTACACCTTC.

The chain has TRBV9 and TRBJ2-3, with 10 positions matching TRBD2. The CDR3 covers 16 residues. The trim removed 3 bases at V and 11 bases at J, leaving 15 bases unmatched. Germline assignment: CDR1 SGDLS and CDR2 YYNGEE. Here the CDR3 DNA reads TGTGCCAGCAGCGCTAATGAGCTAGCGGGGGCCCTAGTGCAGTATTTT. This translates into CASSANELAGALVQYF.

DNA for the CDR3: TGTGCCAGTAGGAGTGGGACAGGGCGGGTATACGAGCAGTACTTC. Its translation is CASRSGTGRVYEQYF. V and J are TRBV19 and TRBJ2-7, with 9 bases aligning to TRBD1. This CDR3 has 15 residues. The germline V gene encodes CDR1 LNHDA and CDR2 SQIVND (reference sequence). V lost 6 bases, J lost 4 bases, and 10 bases stayed unmatched.

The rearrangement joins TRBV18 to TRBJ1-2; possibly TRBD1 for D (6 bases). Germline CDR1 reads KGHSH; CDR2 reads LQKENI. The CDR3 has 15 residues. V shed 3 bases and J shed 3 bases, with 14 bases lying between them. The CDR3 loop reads CASSPAGQPDYGYTF. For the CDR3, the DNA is TGTGCCAGCTCACCCGCAGGACAGCCCGACTATGGCTACACCTTC.

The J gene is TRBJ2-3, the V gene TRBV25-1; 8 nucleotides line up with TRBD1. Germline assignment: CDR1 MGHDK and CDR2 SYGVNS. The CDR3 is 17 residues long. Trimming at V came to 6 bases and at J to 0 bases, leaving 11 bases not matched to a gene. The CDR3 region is CASRQQTGTGSTDTQYF. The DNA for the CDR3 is TGTGCCAGCAGGCAACAAACCGGGACAGGCAGCACAGATACGCAGTATTTT.

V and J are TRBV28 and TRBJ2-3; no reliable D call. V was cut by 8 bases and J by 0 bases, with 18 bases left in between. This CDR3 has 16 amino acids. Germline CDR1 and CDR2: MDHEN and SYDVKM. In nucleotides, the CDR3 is TGTGCCAGCGGCATAAAATACAGCCTTAGCACAGATACGCAGTATTTT. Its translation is CASGIKYSLSTDTQYF.